This entry describes one T cell receptor (beta chain). This clone showed up just a few times. Its antigen is still unknown. Base qualities are not at hand, and no much larger clone is one base apart. On the day of marrow donation, related bone marrow donors gave peripheral blood samples. Peripheral blood and bone marrow mononuclear cells were isolated by Ficoll-Hypaque density centrifugation and were cryopreserved. Genomic DNA was the input for TRB sequencing, which was run either with the immunoSEQ assay at survey resolution or with the hsTCRB kit. On the study's bioinformatics: Initial read processing used immunoSEQ software, and repertoire analyses used the LymphoSeq R package. Clonality was computed as 1 minus normalized Shannon entropy; Gini coefficient was also calculated for each TRB dataset. To infer phenotypes in unsorted samples, TRB sequences from sorted subsets of the recipient or donor were mapped onto unsorted samples from the same recipient. The source is immuneACCESS, and TCRdb retained only in-frame sequences with V and J called. Part of the clones is not carried over; for the studies checked, unresolved V genes explain less than half of this, and the remainder is unexplained. The V and J calls and clone size come from that table; D and trimming were worked out from the DNA. For this sample, tens of thousands of clones are listed, none of them singletons. The ten largest clones capture about 2.5% of the sample.

The data originate from a study of T cells after posttransplantation cyclophosphamide (TCRdb year 2016). The study in broad terms: The study tracked T cell repertoire reconstitution by TRB sequencing after myeloablative bone marrow transplantation using posttransplantation cyclophosphamide as GVHD prophylaxis. Antigen receptor sequencing was done on samples from some 40 PTCy-treated patients and from over 15 related bone marrow donors of those patients. Blood from all 35 or so PTCy patients with 1-year posttransplant specimens was subjected to TRB sequencing. In 3 patients, up to about 3 additional blood samples taken between 2 and 5.2 years after transplant also underwent TRB sequencing, as did pretransplant blood from several patients. Because TRA and TRB clonality were tightly correlated in several samples, subsequent TCR analyses were focused on TRB only. Public TRB sequences were queried against a database of over 3,000 sequences associated with responses to pathogens, tumor antigens, self-antigens and alloantigens.

CDR1 and CDR2, per the germline V gene, are MGHDK and SYGVNS. The V end loses 4 bases and the J end loses 0 bases, and a stretch of 11 bases separates them. The CDR3 numbers 15 residues from cysteine through phenylalanine. Of all the DNA, just the CDR3 is kept, 45 bases in frame from base 1. Results the study describes overall, beyond this receptor: The TRB repertoires of T cells infiltrating skin or GI tract showed only limited overlap with the TRB repertoires of T cells in blood. Across roughly 49 patients, TRB clonality was highly associated with recipient CMV seropositivity and CMV reactivation, and PTCy diversity was similar to diversity in CNI/methotrexate controls. Donor-recipient similarity was low at 1-2 months but increased during the first year, and donor CD8+ memory clones often dominated later blood repertoires.

This receptor was obtained from a middle-aged man in good health, CMV-negative, and a related stem cell transplant donor. The chain was built from TRBV25-1 and TRBJ2-3; no D segment can be confidently identified. The sequencing input was PBMCs. The DNA reads as follows: TGTGCCAGCAGTGGTTCACGCGCGAGCACAGATACGCAGTATTTT. Translated, it gives CASSGSRASTDTQYF.